This TCR beta chain emerged from a study of CD8+CD57+ T cells in acquired aplastic anemia. For the study at large: Sorted CD4+ and CD8+ cells gave an average of approximately 3 ug of DNA.

V was shortened by 2 bases and J by 7 bases, with 11 bases between the two germline ends. The CDR3 is 13 residues long. The germline gives CDR1 MDHEN, CDR2 SYDVKM. Flow cytometry had shown expanded CD8+CD57+ cells in the patients chosen for sequencing. Untreated patients provided the blood samples, with no therapy given before sampling. There are many counts of this clonotype. The TCR beta profiling, which covered VDJ combination and CDR3 sequence, was carried out using genomic DNA as the template. In TCRdb, the reads were re-called with MiXCR into one record per CDR3 protein. The table shows around 200,000 distinct CDR3 sequences, with around 50% occurring only once.

This chain joins TRBV28 and TRBJ1-1, with D uncertain. The source of this sequence is a human donor with aplastic anemia. Sequencing used sorted CD4+, CD8+, or CD8+CD57+ T cells (not recorded which) from PBMCs. CDR3 sequence (DNA): TGTGCCAGCAGTTTAGTTAGGCAGCTTGAAGCTTTCTTT. Protein: CASSLVRQLEAFF.